This T cell receptor (beta chain) came from a study of cytomegalovirus exposure and HLA in healthy donors. The primer mix had 60 Vbeta and 13 Jbeta primers. TCRdb's table, derived via immunoSEQ multiplex PCR, lists solely in-frame clones and lacks some. The table for this sample gives tens of thousands of clones. The sequenced sample was PBMCs. This TCR was sampled from a man between 18 and 29 years old in good health and CMV-seropositive.

The CDR3 loop is CASILTGGPHEQYF. CDR3 bases: TGTGCCAGCATCCTGACGGGGGGGCCCCACGAGCAGTACTTC. The chain recombines TRBV5-6 with TRBJ2-7; 8 bases agree with TRBD2. J was trimmed by 5 bases and V by 6 bases; bases with no gene match: 10. The CDR3 consists of 14 residues. Per the germline V gene, CDR1 is SGHDT and CDR2 is YYEEEE.